This record concerns one T cell receptor beta chain sequence. The data are from a study of blood T cell repertoires in COVID-19. Overall study: Spain, Italy and the United States supplied samples that represented acute and convalescent COVID-19. T cells, B-cell-depleted T cells, or PBMCs supplied cDNA or gDNA.

This CDR3 comprises 15 residues. Germline V gene sequence: CDR1 SGHNT, CDR2 YYREEE (reference sequence). V was trimmed by 5 bases and J by 4 bases, leaving 17 bases between them. Original analysis: Reference gene primer amplification yielded estimated nucleated cell counts. Produced via immunoSEQ multiplex PCR; TCRdb's table is partial and in-frame only. That table gives V, J and clone size, and the DNA gave D and trimming. Of 180,000 or so clones listed, around 88% are singletons. The sample comprised peripheral blood. The clonotype originates from a woman aged 25 to 39 with acute or convalescent COVID-19. The J gene is TRBJ2-3, the V gene TRBV5-4, with D possibly TRBD1 on 6 matching bases. This CDR3 reads CASSSGTTLPDTQYF. The CDR3 bases are TGTGCCAGCAGTTCCGGGACAACCCTCCCAGATACGCAGTATTTT. Full variable domain (rest looked up from reference TRBV5-4 and TRBJ2-3): ETGVTQSPTHLIKTRGQQVTLRCSSQSGHNTVSWYQQALGQGPQFIFQYYREEENGRGNFPPRFSGLQFPNYSSELNVNALELDDSALYLCASSSGTTLPDTQYFGPGTRLTVL.